The text below deals with one T cell receptor (beta chain). Its antigen is as yet unknown. Per the germline V gene, CDR1 is MNHEY and CDR2 is SMNVEV (reference sequence). Trimming at V came to 2 bases and at J to 7 bases, leaving 7 bases not matched to a gene. The length of the CDR3 is 15 residues. The data originate from a study of OX40 agonist ivuxolimab in advanced cancers. Study overall: An agonistic anti-OX40 (CD134) antibody, ivuxolimab, was used to treat the patients. Dosing consisted of intravenous ivuxolimab at 0.01 to 10 mg/kg every 2 weeks. Study results and caveats: Among T cells, CD8+ cells averaged more expanded clones than CD4+ cells. With doses of 0.1 to 3.0 mg/kg, CD4+ and CD8+ blood T cells had undergone clonal expansion by week 6.

Clones were sequenced by immunoSEQ multiplex PCR, and TCRdb holds only the in-frame ones, with some missing. This table has about 46,000 clones, around 91% appearing once. The starting material was CD4+ or CD8+ T cells sorted from blood, obtained in a trial of the OX40 agonist ivuxolimab. The sequence was collected from an adult with an advanced solid tumor such as melanoma, head and neck, liver or kidney cancer. V and J are TRBV27 and TRBJ2-1, with 8 bases identical to TRBD1. The DNA of the CDR3 is TGTGCCAGCAGTTTAGGGCAGGGGGCTTATAATGAGCAGTTCTTC. This encodes CASSLGQGAYNEQFF.